This TCR beta chain derives from a study of T cells in Graves' hyperthyroidism and ophthalmopathy. Study-level points and caveats: Most expanded thyroid clonotypes above 0.001 recurred in blood. Through a model of 13 V-J features, ophthalmopathy was separated from stable hyperthyroidism.

Template material for amplifying TCR beta CDR3 regions consisted of RNA transcripts. The HTBI primer set was used in a first-round RT-PCR of the TCR CDR3. TCRdb ran MiXCR on the multiplex PCR reads and lists one entry per CDR3 protein. The data contain roughly 510,000 distinct CDR3 sequences, 35% to 50% of them singletons. The table lists this clonotype with a few counts. Its antigen is still unknown. The receptor's source is an adult woman with Graves' disease, either hyperthyroidism or ophthalmopathy (not recorded which). The specimen sequenced was peripheral blood or thyroid tissue (not recorded which).

The CDR3 reads CASSYKNSPLHF. The CDR3 DNA reads TGTGCCAGCAGTTACAAAAATTCACCCCTCCACTTT. This rearrangement joins TRBV6-5 to TRBJ1-6; no firm D call. Trimming took off 2 bases at V and 7 bases at J, with 3 bases between the two ends. This CDR3 region has 12 residues. Germline-derived CDR1 and CDR2 are MNHEY and SVGAGI.